These 17 T cell receptor beta chains were sequenced from one sample in a study of T-cell reconstitution after alpha-beta-depleted transplantation in children. For TCRbeta, the library was prepared with unique molecular identifiers. TCRdb reanalysed the PCR reads using MiXCR and keeps one entry per CDR3 protein. This table holds hundreds of thousands of distinct CDR3 sequences, about 23% found once. Sequences were derived from PBMCs, mostly from graft donor cells, sampled 360 days after TCRalphabeta/CD19-depleted stem cell transplant. These receptors all come from a boy younger than two who had a stem cell transplant for acute myeloid leukemia, so the T cells may come from the graft donor.

The chain combines TRBV7-9 with TRBJ2-3, with 8 bases lining up with TRBD1. This CDR3 region has 15 residues. J gave up 4 bases and V 6 bases, and 9 bases lay outside the gene matches. Germline-derived CDR1 and CDR2 are SEHNR and FQNEAQ (reference sequence). In nucleotides, the CDR3 is TGTGCCAGCAGTCCGGGACAGGAGTCCCCAGATACGCAGTATTTT. Translating gives CASSPGQESPDTQYF.

The chain combines TRBV28 with TRBJ1-5; 9 nucleotides match TRBD1. Trimming removed 5 bases from V and 16 bases from J; junction bases left unmatched: 18. CDR1 is MDHEN and CDR2 is SYDVKM in the germline V gene. The CDR3 covers 15 residues. Here the CDR3 DNA reads TGTGCCAGCAGTAAGGGCCGGGGGAGGACAGGGGAAGGACATTTT. It yields the protein CASSKGRGRTGEGHF.

This clonotype appeared many times. This chain joins TRBV5-5 and TRBJ2-5; D not certain. Germline loops: CDR1 SGHKS, CDR2 YYEKEE (reference sequence). The V and J ends lost 0 bases and 0 bases respectively, with 12 bases between them. The CDR3 length is 16 residues. CDR3 bases: TGTGCCAGCAGCTTGGAAGGGTCATGGTACCAAGAGACCCAGTACTTC. Residues: CASSLEGSWYQETQYF.

V usage is TRBV4-2 and J usage is TRBJ1-4, with a tentative D call TRBD1 (5 bases). Deletions cut 1 base from V and 7 bases from J, with 10 bases between. In germline, CDR1 is LGHNA, CDR2 YNFKEQ. This CDR3 has 14 amino acids. CDR3 nucleotide sequence: TGTGCCAGCAGCCAAGGCAGGGCCCGTGAAAAACTGTTTTTT. It specifies CASSQGRAREKLFF.

This clonotype was recorded at least ten times. The chain couples TRBV5-5 to TRBJ2-7; 7 bases align to TRBD1. Germline values: CDR1 SGHKS, CDR2 YYEKEE (reference sequence). The trim removed 1 base at V and 3 bases at J, leaving 1 base unmatched. The CDR3 contains 13 residues. DNA of the CDR3: TGTGCCAGCAGCTTGACAGGGGACTACGAGCAGTACGTC. Amino acids: CASSLTGDYEQYV.

This chain links TRBV27 with TRBJ1-4, with 10 bases fitting TRBD1. This CDR3 has 16 residues. Germline CDR1 and CDR2: MNHEY and SMNVEV (reference sequence). V shed 5 bases, J shed 7 bases, and the junction held 10 bases outside the gene matches. The DNA of the CDR3 is TGTGCCAGCAGTCCTCAAGTGGACAGGGGGATTGAAAAACTGTTTTTT. Translation: CASSPQVDRGIEKLFF.

This clonotype has at least ten counts. V and J are TRBV6-2 or TRBV6-3 and TRBJ2-5; TRBD2 aligns across 7 bases. Unmatched junction bases numbered 11, after V lost 3 bases and J lost 1 base. Germline loops: CDR1 MNHEY, CDR2 SVGEGT. The CDR3 runs 17 residues. The CDR3 DNA follows: TGTGCCAGCAGTTATCGCCTTTCTAGCGGACTCCAAGAGACCCAGTACTTC. This sequence encodes CASSYRLSSGLQETQYF.

The V call is TRBV12-3 or TRBV12-4, the J call TRBJ2-7, with 9 nucleotides matching TRBD1. Trimming removed 6 bases from V and 2 bases from J; junction bases left unmatched: 8. The CDR3 contains 15 residues. CDR3 sequence (DNA): TGTGCCAGCAGCCCCAACACAGGGGGCCCCTACGAGCAGTACTTC. It translates to CASSPNTGGPYEQYF.

This clonotype appeared a single time. One junction end disagrees with the germline gene, perhaps due to a read error. As DNA, the CDR3 is TGTGCCAGCAGTACCACTCCTGGCAGGGAGGGGCTCTTT. Protein product: CASSTTPGREGLF. The rearrangement links TRBV28 to TRBJ1-1, with a tentative D call TRBD1 (5 bases). The CDR3 length is 13 residues. Germline CDR1 is MDHEN and CDR2 is SYDVKM.

This rearrangement joins TRBV20-1 to TRBJ2-3, with 8 bases lining up with TRBD2. Trimming took 0 bases from V and 3 from J; bases not matched to a gene: 8. CDR1 is DFQATT, CDR2 SNEGSKA, per germline (reference sequence). This CDR3 region has 16 residues. The CDR3 is CSARDAGLDFTDTQYF. CDR3 in DNA: TGCAGTGCTAGAGATGCGGGACTAGATTTTACAGATACGCAGTATTTT.

This clonotype came up many times. This chain links TRBV12-3 or TRBV12-4 with TRBJ1-1; no clear D. This CDR3 spans 13 amino acids. The germline V and J ends were trimmed by 2 bases and 13 bases, with 17 bases remaining between them. CDR3 in DNA: TGTGCCAGCAGTTTATCTATTCCTCGACACGGTTTCTTT. It specifies CASSLSIPRHGFF.

This chain links TRBV27 with TRBJ1-1; tentatively, D is TRBD1 (5 bases). Trimming stripped 2 bases from V and 5 bases from J, with 12 bases between. This CDR3 has 14 residues. CDR1 MNHEY and CDR2 SMNVEV come from the germline V gene (reference sequence). CDR3 in DNA: TGTGCCAGCAGTTTAAAGGGGCTCTGGACTGAAGCTTTCTTT. Its protein product is CASSLKGLWTEAFF.

The chain uses TRBV2 and TRBJ1-2; D not resolved. The CDR3 is 12 amino acids. Germline-derived CDR1 and CDR2 are SNHLY and FYNNEI. The ends were cut back, 10 bases at V and 2 bases at J, with 11 bases in the middle. The chain's CDR3 is CATTTENYGYTF. The DNA of the CDR3 is TGTGCCACGACGACGGAGAACTATGGCTACACCTTC. The whole variable domain, remainder taken from reference TRBV2 and TRBJ1-2, is EPEVTQTPSHQVTQMGQEVILRCVPISNHLYFYWYRQILGQKVEFLVSFYNNEISEKSEIFDDQFSVERPDGSNFTLKIRSTKLEDSAMYFCATTTENYGYTFGSGTRLTVV.

This clonotype was seen a handful of times. V gene TRBV20-1 combines with J gene TRBJ1-2; tentatively, D is TRBD1 (6 bases). The CDR3 consists of 15 residues. Germline values: CDR1 DFQATT, CDR2 SNEGSKA (reference sequence). Trimming took off 4 bases at V and 4 bases at J, with 19 bases between the two ends. CDR3 amino acids: CSAIKGGRQSYGYTF. DNA for the CDR3: TGCAGTGCTATTAAAGGGGGTCGGCAGAGCTATGGCTACACCTTC.

Turning to this clonotype: Germline is not matched at one junction end, which may reflect a read error. The CDR3 region is CASSLEGGGAGLF. CDR3 nucleotides: TGCGCCAGCAGCTTGGAAGGCGGGGGGGCCGGACTCTTC. V and J are TRBV5-1 and TRBJ2-1; 9 bases align to TRBD2. The length of the CDR3 is 13 residues. Germline V gene sequence: CDR1 SGHRS, CDR2 YFSETQ.

This clonotype has only a few counts. The CDR3 nucleotides are TGTGCCAGCAGTTTTGGATATGGGTTTTCACCCCTCCACTTT. Translating gives CASSFGYGFSPLHF. The gene calls are TRBV28 and TRBJ1-6; D unresolved. The CDR3 consists of 14 residues. From germline, CDR1 is MDHEN and CDR2 SYDVKM. Trimming took 3 bases from V and 9 from J, leaving 12 bases between them.

This clonotype has more than one count but fewer than ten. This chain links TRBV25-1 with TRBJ2-5, with 11 bases lining up with TRBD2. Per the germline V gene, CDR1 is MGHDK and CDR2 is SYGVNS. V lost 8 bases to trimming and J lost 4 bases; unmatched junction nucleotides: 6. This CDR3 has 14 amino acids. Here the CDR3 reads CASGAGLAAETQYF. For the CDR3, the DNA is TGTGCCAGCGGGGCGGGACTAGCGGCAGAGACCCAGTACTTC.